This TCR beta chain appears in the sequencing data of a study of graft-versus-host responses after intestinal transplantation. Study information: Multivisceral, liver-intestinal, or isolated intestinal transplants were given to recipients. Study outcomes and limitations: GvH clones surfaced in recipient marrow, some emerging earlier in ileum or blood.

Turning to this clone: What it binds is unknown.

The method was immunoSEQ multiplex PCR; TCRdb's version includes in-frame clones alone and lacks a portion of them. The sample includes tens of thousands of clones, about 90% of them seen just once. Trimming removed 4 bases at V and 0 bases at J, with 13 bases between. The length of the CDR3 is 15 residues. CDR1 is SGHNT, CDR2 YYREEE, per germline (reference sequence). The material sequenced was unstimulated CD8+ T cells sorted from spleen or lymph node cells, taken before intestinal transplant. The TCR comes from a human donor who received an intestinal transplant. The chain uses TRBV5-4 and TRBJ1-1; tentative D call: TRBD1 (5 bases). CDR3: CASSAEGLLNTEAFF. CDR3 in DNA: TGTGCCAGCAGCGCGGAGGGACTGCTGAACACTGAAGCTTTCTTT.